This T cell receptor beta chain derives from a study of CD8 T cells in ankylosing spondylitis. General study findings and limits: Some of these motif variants have turned up before, in reports on reactive arthritis synovial fluid and blood. One TCR beta motif, made up of about 8 highly homologous variants, appeared characteristic of ankylosing spondylitis blood. Disease-linked clones reportedly showed significant enrichment in matched ankylosing spondylitis synovial fluid.

Comments on this clonotype: Its antigen is unidentified.

TCRdb itself ran the 5' RACE reads through MiXCR, one entry per CDR3 protein. The data show fewer than 400,000 distinct CDR3 sequences, under 25% seen once. The CDR3 totals 13 residues. The germline V gene encodes CDR1 LGHNA and CDR2 YNFKEQ. Trimming removed 3 bases from V and 5 bases from J; junction bases left unmatched: 3. This rearrangement joins TRBV4-2 to TRBJ1-2, with TRBD1 matching over 7 bases. This TCR came from a male donor with ankylosing spondylitis. Input material: blood, either unsorted or a sorted T cell fraction (not recorded which). CDR3 in DNA: TGTGCCAGCAGCCAGGGACAGCTATATGGCTACACCTTC. It codes for CASSQGQLYGYTF.